This T cell receptor beta chain was obtained from a study of CD8+CD57+ T cells in acquired aplastic anemia. Study results and caveats: Overlapping CD8+ CDR3 repertoires of patients and controls contained approximately 28 shared sequences.

Investigators profiled TCR beta VDJ and CDR3 from genomic DNA template. TCRdb itself ran the reads through MiXCR, one entry per CDR3 protein. This repertoire shows a few hundred thousand distinct CDR3 sequences, roughly 64% found once; its top ten account for 3.5% to 4.5%. CDR3 length: 15 amino acids. CDR1 MNHNS and CDR2 SASEGT come from the germline V gene. Trimming took 2 bases from V and 9 from J; bases not matched to a gene: 7. This clonotype has a count of ten or more. Antigen specificity is unknown. V usage is TRBV6-1 and J usage is TRBJ2-1; TRBD2 aligns across 10 bases. The clonotype was recovered from a human donor in good health, serving as a control. Sequences were obtained from sorted CD4+, CD8+, or CD8+CD57+ T cells (not recorded which) from PBMCs. Here the CDR3 reads CASSESLAGASEQFF. CDR3 DNA sequence: TGTGCCAGCAGTGAATCTCTAGCGGGGGCAAGTGAGCAGTTCTTC.